These 10 T cell receptor beta chains share one sample of origin, sequenced in a study of cytomegalovirus exposure and HLA in healthy donors. In the PCR, 60 Vbeta and 13 Jbeta primers were used. Using immunoSEQ multiplex PCR, the repertoire was profiled, and TCRdb retains in-frame clones only, with some absent. The sample contains 110,000 to 150,000 clones, 75% to 85% of which appear only once. Input material: PBMCs. The source is a man aged 35-49 years in good health and CMV-seronegative.

This sequence joins TRBV28 and TRBJ1-5, with a possible D match to TRBD1 (6 bases). The germline V gene encodes CDR1 MDHEN and CDR2 SYDVKM. CDR3 length equals 16 residues. V gave up 5 bases and J gave up 6 bases, with 20 bases separating them. DNA for the CDR3: TGTGCCAGCAGTAAGTCCAGGGGTAAAATCGGTCAGCCCCAGCATTTT. Protein sequence: CASSKSRGKIGQPQHF.

The gene calls are TRBV9 and TRBJ2-2, with 10 bases lining up with TRBD2. V lost 0 bases, J lost 0 bases, and 5 bases stayed unmatched. This CDR3 has 18 amino acids. CDR1 is SGDLS, CDR2 YYNGEE, per germline. The CDR3 sequence: CASSVGSGGAPNTGELFF. The CDR3 DNA is TGTGCCAGCAGCGTAGGAAGCGGGGGGGCCCCGAACACCGGGGAGCTGTTTTTT. Together with reference TRBV9 and TRBJ2-2, the CDR3 gives the full variable domain: DSGVTQTPKHLITATGQRVTLRCSPRSGDLSVYWYQQSLDQGLQFLIQYYNGEERAKGNILERFSAQQFPDLHSELNLSSLELGDSALYFCASSVGSGGAPNTGELFFGEGSRLTVL.

The chain combines TRBV4-3 with TRBJ2-3, with 8 nucleotides matching TRBD2. The CDR3 is 15 residues long. From germline, CDR1 is LGHNA and CDR2 YSLEER. V gave up 0 bases and J gave up 4 bases; unmatched junction bases: 3. The CDR3 region has the DNA TGCGCCAGCAGCCAAGAGGGACTAGAATCAGATACGCAGTATTTT. It translates to CASSQEGLESDTQYF.

The genes are TRBV27 and TRBJ1-5; 11 nucleotides align to TRBD1. V lost 8 bases to trimming and J lost 0 bases; unmatched junction nucleotides: 6. The germline V gene has CDR1 MNHEY and CDR2 SMNVEV (reference sequence). The CDR3 extends over 16 amino acids. The CDR3 spells CASRDRGGYSNQPQHF. The DNA for the CDR3 is TGTGCCAGCCGGGACAGGGGGGGTTATAGCAATCAGCCCCAGCATTTT.

This clone was observed a handful of times. This sequence joins TRBV7-9 and TRBJ2-5; TRBD1 agrees at 10 bases. This CDR3 has 14 amino acids. Germline CDR1 is SEHNR and CDR2 is FQNEAQ (reference sequence). V was clipped by 5 bases and J by 5 bases; unmatched bases: 5. This CDR3 reads CASSIQDRGETQYF. DNA of the CDR3: TGTGCCAGCAGCATACAGGACAGGGGGGAGACCCAGTACTTC.

This chain uses TRBV7-2 with TRBJ2-7; D is undetermined. Germline V gives CDR1 SGHTA, CDR2 FQGNSA. CDR3 length: 15 amino acids. Trimming pared 5 bases from V and 2 bases from J, leaving 16 bases between. The CDR3 loop is CASSRGGKTPYEQYF. Written as DNA, the CDR3 is TGTGCCAGCAGCAGAGGCGGAAAGACCCCCTACGAGCAGTACTTC.

The genes are TRBV12-5 and TRBJ1-2; D unclear. Germline V gene lookup returns CDR1 LGHNT and CDR2 FRNRAP. V dropped 0 bases and J dropped 3 bases, with 8 bases sitting between them. The CDR3 is 14 amino acids. For the CDR3, the DNA is TGTGCTAGTGGTTTGGTACCCCTACACTATGGCTACACCTTC. This gives the protein CASGLVPLHYGYTF.

The chain links TRBV28 to TRBJ2-7, with a tentative D call TRBD2 (6 bases). This CDR3 spans 12 amino acids. V was clipped by 4 bases and J by 3 bases, with 7 bases between them. Germline CDR1 and CDR2: MDHEN and SYDVKM. CDR3 residues: CASSSGVYEQYF. The CDR3 DNA is TGTGCCAGCAGTTCGGGAGTCTACGAGCAGTACTTC.

This clone appeared a few times. The chain recombines TRBV25-1 with TRBJ1-2, with 12 bases identical to TRBD1. The CDR3 consists of 16 residues. V lost 1 base to trimming and J lost 7 bases; unmatched junction nucleotides: 7. The germline V gene has CDR1 MGHDK and CDR2 SYGVNS. In DNA form, the CDR3 reads TGTGCCAGCAGTGAATTAGGGACAGGGGGCGCTTTTGGCTACACCTTC. It codes for CASSELGTGGAFGYTF.

The CDR3 spells CASSQGQGSYNEQFF. For the CDR3, the DNA is TGTGCCAGCAGCCAGGGACAGGGGTCCTACAATGAGCAGTTCTTC. The rearrangement uses TRBV9 and TRBJ2-1; TRBD1 agrees at 10 bases. V trimming: 4 bases; J trimming: 1 base; junction bases outside the gene matches: 2. The CDR3 loop spans 15 amino acids. Germline values: CDR1 SGDLS, CDR2 YYNGEE.